This is a list of T cell receptor beta chains from one sample in a study of T cell changes during pregnancy in multiple sclerosis. TCRdb keeps only in-frame clones here, not all; method: immunoSEQ multiplex PCR. The sample has about 61,000 clones, around 90% seen once. The starting material was peripheral blood, obtained in the first trimester of pregnancy. Receptors originate from a female donor with multiple sclerosis, enrolled in a pregnancy study. CDR3s include the opening cysteine and the closing phenylalanine or tryptophan. Fields, in order: clone size, J gene, V gene, D gene, CDR3 protein, CDR3 DNA. D genes are given only for firm matches. Clone size is given for some rows only: seen once, a few or many times, or a class if the clone is expanded.

abundance: NA
j_gene: TRBJ2-7
v_gene: TRBV7-2
d_gene: NA
CDR3aa: CASSPVFSSYEQYF
CDR3nt: TGTGCCAGCAGTCCAGTTTTTTCCTCCTACGAGCAGTACTTC

abundance: NA
j_gene: TRBJ2-1
v_gene: TRBV6-1
d_gene: TRBD2
CDR3aa: CASSEEVAGGGQFF
CDR3nt: TGTGCCAGCAGTGAAGAAGTAGCGGGAGGGGGGCAGTTCTTC

abundance: NA
j_gene: TRBJ2-2
v_gene: TRBV30
d_gene: TRBD2
CDR3aa: CAWKVVSGRSNTGELFF
CDR3nt: TGTGCCTGGAAGGTGGTGAGCGGGAGATCGAACACCGGGGAGCTGTTTTTT

abundance: once
j_gene: TRBJ2-7
v_gene: TRBV27
d_gene: TRBD1
CDR3aa: CASQPDRGAYEQYF
CDR3nt: TGTGCCAGCCAACCCGACAGGGGCGCCTACGAGCAGTACTTC

abundance: NA
j_gene: TRBJ2-7
v_gene: TRBV4-1
d_gene: NA
CDR3aa: CASKPGVGRDEQYF
CDR3nt: TGCGCCAGCAAGCCGGGGGTTGGGCGCGACGAGCAGTACTTC

abundance: NA
j_gene: TRBJ2-1
v_gene: TRBV5-1
d_gene: NA
CDR3aa: CASSLGGSVYNEQFF
CDR3nt: TGCGCCAGCAGCTTAGGTGGGAGTGTCTACAATGAGCAGTTCTTC

abundance: NA
j_gene: TRBJ2-3
v_gene: TRBV7-2
d_gene: TRBD2
CDR3aa: CASSLVGGSGTDTQYF
CDR3nt: TGTGCCAGCAGCTTAGTGGGCGGGAGCGGGACAGATACGCAGTATTTT

abundance: NA
j_gene: TRBJ2-3
v_gene: TRBV11-2
d_gene: NA
CDR3aa: CASSPVTDTQYF
CDR3nt: TGTGCCAGCAGCCCCGTCACAGATACGCAGTATTTT

abundance: NA
j_gene: TRBJ2-7
v_gene: TRBV4-1
d_gene: NA
CDR3aa: CASSQVFVGSFYEQYF
CDR3nt: TGCGCCAGCAGCCAAGTTTTCGTCGGGAGCTTCTACGAGCAGTACTTC

abundance: NA
j_gene: TRBJ1-2
v_gene: TRBV7-2
d_gene: TRBD1
CDR3aa: CASSLAGGQRYGYTF
CDR3nt: TGTGCCAGCAGCTTAGCGGGGGGACAGCGCTATGGCTACACCTTC

abundance: few
j_gene: TRBJ2-1
v_gene: TRBV28
d_gene: NA
CDR3aa: CASSLWSGENNEQFF
CDR3nt: TGTGCCAGCAGTTTATGGTCAGGGGAGAACAATGAGCAGTTCTTC

abundance: NA
j_gene: TRBJ2-5
v_gene: TRBV19
d_gene: NA
CDR3aa: CASRPYAAETQYF
CDR3nt: TGTGCCAGTAGACCATACGCGGCAGAGACCCAGTACTTC

abundance: NA
j_gene: TRBJ1-5
v_gene: TRBV5-1
d_gene: TRBD1
CDR3aa: CASRPGQGVYQPQHF
CDR3nt: TGCGCCAGCAGACCGGGACAGGGGGTCTATCAGCCCCAGCATTTT

abundance: NA
j_gene: TRBJ2-5
v_gene: TRBV2
d_gene: TRBD2
CDR3aa: CASSPRTSGSNIETQYF
CDR3nt: TGTGCCAGCAGTCCACGGACTAGCGGGAGTAATATCGAGACCCAGTACTTC

abundance: NA
j_gene: TRBJ2-5
v_gene: TRBV5-1
d_gene: TRBD1
CDR3aa: CASSLAPTGGQGETQYF
CDR3nt: TGCGCCAGCAGCTTGGCCCCGACAGGGGGTCAGGGGGAGACCCAGTACTTC

abundance: NA
j_gene: TRBJ1-2
v_gene: TRBV18
d_gene: NA
CDR3aa: CASSPRQSDGYTF
CDR3nt: TGTGCCAGCTCACCAAGACAGTCCGATGGCTACACCTTC

abundance: NA
j_gene: TRBJ2-7
v_gene: TRBV30
d_gene: TRBD1
CDR3aa: CAWAAGTGPYEQYF
CDR3nt: TGTGCCTGGGCCGCCGGGACAGGACCTTACGAGCAGTACTTC

abundance: NA
j_gene: TRBJ2-7
v_gene: TRBV2
d_gene: TRBD1
CDR3aa: CASSRTGYEQYF
CDR3nt: TGTGCCAGCAGTCGGACAGGGTACGAGCAGTACTTC

abundance: NA
j_gene: TRBJ1-1
v_gene: TRBV5-1
d_gene: TRBD1
CDR3aa: CASSLAGTATEAFF
CDR3nt: TGCGCCAGCAGCTTGGCCGGGACAGCCACTGAAGCTTTCTTT

abundance: NA
j_gene: TRBJ2-2
v_gene: TRBV5-1
d_gene: NA
CDR3aa: CASRPLEGATGELFF
CDR3nt: TGCGCCAGCAGGCCTCTTGAGGGAGCCACCGGGGAGCTGTTTTTT

abundance: few
j_gene: TRBJ1-2
v_gene: TRBV7-2
d_gene: NA
CDR3aa: CASSSDRSGYTF
CDR3nt: TGTGCCAGCAGCTCCGACAGGAGTGGCTACACCTTC

abundance: few
j_gene: TRBJ2-5
v_gene: TRBV6-1
d_gene: NA
CDR3aa: CASSEGPSVETQYF
CDR3nt: TGTGCCAGCAGTGAGGGGCCTAGCGTAGAGACCCAGTACTTC

abundance: NA
j_gene: TRBJ1-5
v_gene: TRBV2
d_gene: NA
CDR3aa: CASSETQFNQPQHF
CDR3nt: TGTGCCAGCAGTGAAACCCAGTTTAATCAGCCCCAGCATTTT

abundance: NA
j_gene: TRBJ2-1
v_gene: TRBV18
d_gene: TRBD1
CDR3aa: CASSPPGTGGHNEQFF
CDR3nt: TGTGCCAGCTCACCTCCCGGGACAGGGGGCCATAATGAGCAGTTCTTC

abundance: NA
j_gene: TRBJ2-1
v_gene: TRBV14
d_gene: NA
CDR3aa: CASSQARGNIYNEQFF
CDR3nt: TGTGCCAGCAGCCAAGCGCGCGGGAATATCTACAATGAGCAGTTCTTC

abundance: NA
j_gene: TRBJ1-1
v_gene: TRBV9
d_gene: NA
CDR3aa: CASSGSVGAEAFF
CDR3nt: TGTGCCAGCAGCGGATCCGTGGGCGCTGAAGCTTTCTTT

abundance: NA
j_gene: TRBJ2-2
v_gene: TRBV10-3
d_gene: TRBD1
CDR3aa: CASGQGVVTGELFF
CDR3nt: TGTGCCAGTGGACAGGGGGTAGTAACCGGGGAGCTGTTTTTT

abundance: few
j_gene: TRBJ1-3
v_gene: TRBV4-2
d_gene: NA
CDR3aa: CASSQQGGNTIYF
CDR3nt: TGTGCCAGCAGCCAACAGGGTGGAAACACCATATATTTT

abundance: NA
j_gene: TRBJ2-1
v_gene: TRBV9
d_gene: TRBD2
CDR3aa: CASSVGASGVNEQFF
CDR3nt: TGTGCCAGCAGCGTAGGTGCTAGCGGGGTCAATGAGCAGTTCTTC

abundance: NA
j_gene: TRBJ1-1
v_gene: TRBV5-1
d_gene: NA
CDR3aa: CASSGQTEENTEAFF
CDR3nt: TGCGCCAGCAGCGGTCAGACCGAGGAGAACACTGAAGCTTTCTTT

abundance: once
j_gene: TRBJ1-1
v_gene: TRBV2
d_gene: NA
CDR3aa: CASRAGDMNTEAFF
CDR3nt: TGTGCCAGCAGAGCGGGTGATATGAACACTGAAGCTTTCTTT

abundance: NA
j_gene: TRBJ1-2
v_gene: TRBV6-5
d_gene: NA
CDR3aa: CASSYQTGYYGYTF
CDR3nt: TGTGCCAGCAGTTACCAAACAGGGTACTATGGCTACACCTTC